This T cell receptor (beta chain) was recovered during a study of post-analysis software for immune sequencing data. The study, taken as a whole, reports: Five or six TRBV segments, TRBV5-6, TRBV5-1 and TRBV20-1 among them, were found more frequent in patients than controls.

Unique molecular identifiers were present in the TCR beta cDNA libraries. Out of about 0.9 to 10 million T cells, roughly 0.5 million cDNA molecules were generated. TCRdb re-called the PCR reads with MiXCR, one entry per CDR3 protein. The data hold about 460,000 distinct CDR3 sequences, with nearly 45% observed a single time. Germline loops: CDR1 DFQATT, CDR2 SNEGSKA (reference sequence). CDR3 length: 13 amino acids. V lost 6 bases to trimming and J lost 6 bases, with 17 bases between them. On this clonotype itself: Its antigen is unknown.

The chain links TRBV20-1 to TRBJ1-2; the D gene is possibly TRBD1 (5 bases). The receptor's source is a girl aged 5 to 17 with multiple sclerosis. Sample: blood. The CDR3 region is CSATIPGRDGYTF. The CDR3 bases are TGCAGTGCCACGATACCGGGACGAGATGGCTACACCTTC.